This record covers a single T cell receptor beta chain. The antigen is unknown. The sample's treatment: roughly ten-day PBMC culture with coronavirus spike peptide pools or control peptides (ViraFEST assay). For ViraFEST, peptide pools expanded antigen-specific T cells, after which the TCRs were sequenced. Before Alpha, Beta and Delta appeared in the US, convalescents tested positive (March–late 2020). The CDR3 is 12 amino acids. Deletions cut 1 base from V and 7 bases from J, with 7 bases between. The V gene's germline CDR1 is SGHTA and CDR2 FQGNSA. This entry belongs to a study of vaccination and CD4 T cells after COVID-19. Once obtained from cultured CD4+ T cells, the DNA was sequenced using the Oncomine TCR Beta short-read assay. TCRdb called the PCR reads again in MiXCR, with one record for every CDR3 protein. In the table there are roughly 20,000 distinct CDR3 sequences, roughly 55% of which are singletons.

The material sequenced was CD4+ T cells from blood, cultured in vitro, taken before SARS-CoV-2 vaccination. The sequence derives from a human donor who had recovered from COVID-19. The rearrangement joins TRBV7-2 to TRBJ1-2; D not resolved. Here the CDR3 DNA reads TGTGCCAGCAGCTTAGTTAATCGTGGCTACACCTTC. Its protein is CASSLVNRGYTF. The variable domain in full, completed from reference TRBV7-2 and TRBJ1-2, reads GAGVSQSPSNKVTEKGKDVELRCDPISGHTALYWYRQSLGQGLEFLIYFQGNSAPDKSGLPSDRFSAERTGGSVSTLTIQRTQQEDSAVYLCASSLVNRGYTFGSGTRLTVV.